The 5 T cell receptor beta chains listed next were all sequenced from one sample in a study of breast tumors, draining lymph nodes, adjacent tissues. Via MiXCR, TCRdb re-called the multiplex PCR reads, giving one row per CDR3 protein. The repertoire holds 50,000 to 65,000 distinct CDR3 sequences, with under 50% as singletons. Sequenced sample: breast tumor tissue. All receptors come from a female donor with breast cancer. Some clones in this sample may be carry-over from other donors' samples.

This clonotype was found many times. The CDR3 DNA is TGTGCCAGCAACGTTAGAGACCCGAACACCGGGGAGCTGTTTTTT. Its protein product is CASNVRDPNTGELFF. This chain joins TRBV6-1 and TRBJ2-2, with D uncertain. Germline CDR1 MNHNS, CDR2 SASEGT. Trimming took 7 bases from V and 0 from J, leaving 12 bases between them. The CDR3 has 15 residues.

Regarding this clonotype: Its ends do not fully match the called genes, so a read error is possible. This chain links TRBV2 with TRBJ2-1; TRBD2 agrees at 14 bases. Germline loops: CDR1 SNHLY, CDR2 FYNNEI. This CDR3 has 16 amino acids. The CDR3, as DNA: TGTGCCAGGGGGACTAGCGGGAGAAGGTCCTACATTGAGCAGCTCTTC. This sequence encodes CARGTSGRRSYIEQLF.

This clonotype was seen repeatedly, ten times or more. One end of the junction does not line up with germline, which may come from a read error. The rearrangement uses TRBV24-1 and TRBJ2-1; the match to TRBD1 covers 7 bases. The V gene's germline CDR1 is KGHDR and CDR2 SFDVKD. CDR3 length: 16 amino acids. DNA for the CDR3: TGTGCCACCATTGATTTGCAGACAGGGAAAGGCAGTGAGCAGTTCTTC. This encodes CATIDLQTGKGSEQFF.

The sample holds one count of this clonotype. The chain is built from TRBV4-3 and TRBJ1-5; 9 bases match TRBD1. The CDR3 contains 17 residues. CDR1 is LGHNA and CDR2 is YSLEER in the germline V gene. Unmatched junction bases numbered 12, after V lost 4 bases and J lost 5 bases. CDR3 amino acids: CASSPSWGTGYDQPQHF. CDR3 in DNA: TGCGCCAGCAGCCCCTCCTGGGGGACAGGGTACGATCAGCCCCAGCATTTT.

CDR3 sequence reads: CASSETGGNEQFF. The CDR3 DNA reads TGCGCCAGCAGTGAAACAGGGGGCAATGAGCAGTTCTTC. The gene calls are TRBV10-1 and TRBJ2-1; 8 bases map to TRBD1. Germline V gene data show CDR1 as WNHNN and CDR2 as SYGVQD (reference sequence). The CDR3 contains 13 residues. V gave up 3 bases and J gave up 6 bases; unmatched junction bases: 1.